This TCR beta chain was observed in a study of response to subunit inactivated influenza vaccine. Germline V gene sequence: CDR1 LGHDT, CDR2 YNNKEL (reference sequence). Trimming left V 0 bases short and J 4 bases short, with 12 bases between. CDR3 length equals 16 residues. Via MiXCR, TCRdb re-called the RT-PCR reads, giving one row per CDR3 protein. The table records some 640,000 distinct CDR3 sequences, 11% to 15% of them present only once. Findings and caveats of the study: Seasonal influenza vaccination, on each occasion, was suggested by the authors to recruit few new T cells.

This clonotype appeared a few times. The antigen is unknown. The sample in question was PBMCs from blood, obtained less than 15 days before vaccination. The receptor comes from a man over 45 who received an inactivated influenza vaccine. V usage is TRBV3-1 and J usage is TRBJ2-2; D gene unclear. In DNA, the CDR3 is TGTGCCAGCAGCCAAGATTTACTCTATGGCACCGGGGAGCTGTTTTTT. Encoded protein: CASSQDLLYGTGELFF.